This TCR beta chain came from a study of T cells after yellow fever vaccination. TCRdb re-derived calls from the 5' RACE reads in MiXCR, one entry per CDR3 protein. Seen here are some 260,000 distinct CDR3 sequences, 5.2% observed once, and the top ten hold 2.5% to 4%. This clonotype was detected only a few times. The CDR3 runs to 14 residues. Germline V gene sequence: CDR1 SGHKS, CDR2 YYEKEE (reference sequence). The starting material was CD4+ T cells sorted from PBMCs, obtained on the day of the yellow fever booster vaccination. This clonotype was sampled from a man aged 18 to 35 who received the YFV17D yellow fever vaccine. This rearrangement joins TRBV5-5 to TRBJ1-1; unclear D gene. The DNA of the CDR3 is TGTGCAGCGGGGAGAGACTTCATGAACACTGAAGCTTTCTTT. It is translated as CAAGRDFMNTEAFF.